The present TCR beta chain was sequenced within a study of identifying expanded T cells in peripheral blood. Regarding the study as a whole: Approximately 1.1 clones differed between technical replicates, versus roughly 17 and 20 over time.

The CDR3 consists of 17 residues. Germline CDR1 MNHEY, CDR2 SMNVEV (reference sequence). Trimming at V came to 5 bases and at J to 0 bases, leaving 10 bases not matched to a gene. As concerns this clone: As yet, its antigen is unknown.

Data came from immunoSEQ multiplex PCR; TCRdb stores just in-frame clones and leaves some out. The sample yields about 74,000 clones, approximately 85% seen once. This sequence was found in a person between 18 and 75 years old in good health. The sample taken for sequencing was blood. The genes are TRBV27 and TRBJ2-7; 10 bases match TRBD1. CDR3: CASSESGTGVSSYEQYF. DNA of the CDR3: TGTGCCAGCAGTGAATCCGGGACAGGGGTGAGCTCCTACGAGCAGTACTTC.